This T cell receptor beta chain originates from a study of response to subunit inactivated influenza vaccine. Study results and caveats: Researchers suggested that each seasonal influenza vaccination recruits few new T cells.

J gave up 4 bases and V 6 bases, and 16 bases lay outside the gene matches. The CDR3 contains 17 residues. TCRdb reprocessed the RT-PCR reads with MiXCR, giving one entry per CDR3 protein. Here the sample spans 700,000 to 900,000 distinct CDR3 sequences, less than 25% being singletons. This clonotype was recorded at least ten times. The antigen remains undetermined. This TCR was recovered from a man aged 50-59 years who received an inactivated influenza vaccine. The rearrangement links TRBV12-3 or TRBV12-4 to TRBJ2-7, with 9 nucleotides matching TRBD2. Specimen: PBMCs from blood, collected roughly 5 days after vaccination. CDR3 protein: CASSPSSRREGYYEQYF. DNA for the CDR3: TGTGCCAGCAGCCCGTCCAGTAGGCGGGAGGGCTATTACGAGCAGTACTTC.